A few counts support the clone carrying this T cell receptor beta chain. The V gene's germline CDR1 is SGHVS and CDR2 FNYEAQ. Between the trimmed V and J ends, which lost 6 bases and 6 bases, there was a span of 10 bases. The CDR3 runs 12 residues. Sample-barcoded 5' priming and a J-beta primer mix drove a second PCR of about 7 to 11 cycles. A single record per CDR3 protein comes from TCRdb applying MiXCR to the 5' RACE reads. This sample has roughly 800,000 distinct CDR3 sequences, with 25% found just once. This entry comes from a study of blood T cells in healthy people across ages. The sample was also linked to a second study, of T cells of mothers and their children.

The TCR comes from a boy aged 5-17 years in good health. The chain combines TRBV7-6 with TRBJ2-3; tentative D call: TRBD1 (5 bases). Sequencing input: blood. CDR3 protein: CASSGAGDTQYF. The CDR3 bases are TGTGCCAGCAGTGGCGCAGGGGATACGCAGTATTTT.